This is a list of T cell receptor beta chains from one sample in a study of blood T cell repertoires in COVID-19. Sequencing used immunoSEQ multiplex PCR; TCRdb keeps in-frame clones, though not all of them. The table records 200,000 to 250,000 clones, roughly 88% of them present only once. Sequenced: PBMCs or T cells enriched from blood (not recorded which). These receptors were taken from a woman in her 50s who had recovered from COVID-19. The CDR3 runs from the conserved cysteine through the conserved F or W. The D gene is left open where the match is weak. Not all rows give a size; the values are once, few, many and, for expanded clones, a class.

J: TRBJ2-7; V: TRBV18; size: .; D: TRBD2; DNA: TGTGCCAGCTCACCACCCGGACTAGCGGGGGGGGCCTACGAGCAGTACTTC; CDR3: CASSPPGLAGGAYEQYF
J: TRBJ2-7; V: TRBV24-1; size: .; D: .; DNA: TGTGCCACCAGTGATCCCCGCAGCTCCTACGAGCAGTACTTC; CDR3: CATSDPRSSYEQYF
J: TRBJ1-6; V: TRBV5-1; size: .; D: TRBD1; DNA: TGCGCCAGCAGCTTGGCCGGGGGACAGGGACCGAATTCACCCCTCCACTTT; CDR3: CASSLAGGQGPNSPLHF
J: TRBJ1-1; V: TRBV4-3; size: few; D: .; DNA: TGCGCCAGCAGCCAAGATGTCCAGATTAACACTGAAGCTTTCTTT; CDR3: CASSQDVQINTEAFF
J: TRBJ2-5; V: TRBV28; size: once; D: TRBD2; DNA: TGTGCCAGCAGTGATGACCTCTTTAGCGGGAGGGCCCCCCCTTACTTC; CDR3: CASSDDLFSGRAPPYF
J: TRBJ1-2; V: TRBV7-2; size: .; D: .; DNA: TGTGCCAGCAGCTTAGATAACAGGCCAGCTTATGGCTACACCTTC; CDR3: CASSLDNRPAYGYTF
J: TRBJ2-7; V: TRBV19; size: .; D: .; DNA: TGTGCCAGTAGTATTTTTCGGGACTACGAGCAGTACTTC; CDR3: CASSIFRDYEQYF
J: TRBJ2-7; V: TRBV28; size: .; D: .; DNA: TGTGCCAGCAGGGTGGCCCTCTCCTACGAGCAGTACTTC; CDR3: CASRVALSYEQYF
J: TRBJ2-1; V: TRBV14; size: once; D: .; DNA: TGTGCCAGCAGCCAAGTGCTGTCAAGGGGGAATGAGCAGTTCTTC; CDR3: CASSQVLSRGNEQFF
J: TRBJ2-3; V: TRBV6-5; size: .; D: .; DNA: TGTGCCAGCAGTTACTTAGGACAGAGCACAGATACGCAGTATTTT; CDR3: CASSYLGQSTDTQYF
J: TRBJ1-2; V: TRBV6-5; size: .; D: TRBD1; DNA: TGTGCCAGCCAAAGATCAGGGGGCGATGGCTACACCTTC; CDR3: CASQRSGGDGYTF
J: TRBJ1-3; V: TRBV27; size: .; D: .; DNA: TGTGCCAGCACCGCCACGACGGGTAGCTCTGGAAACACCATATATTTT; CDR3: CASTATTGSSGNTIYF
J: TRBJ2-3; V: TRBV7-9; size: .; D: TRBD2; DNA: TGTGCCAGCAGCAGTAGCGGGAGAGATAGAGATACGCAGTATTTT; CDR3: CASSSSGRDRDTQYF
J: TRBJ2-2; V: TRBV7-2; size: once; D: TRBD2; DNA: TGTGCCTGCTTTAGACGCGGGGGGAACACCGGGGAGCTGTTTTTT; CDR3: CACFRRGGNTGELFF
J: TRBJ2-3; V: TRBV12-3/TRBV12-4; size: .; D: TRBD1; DNA: TGTGCCAGCAGTAGGGACAGAAATACGCAGTATTTT; CDR3: CASSRDRNTQYF
J: TRBJ1-2; V: TRBV4-1; size: .; D: .; DNA: TGCGCCAGCAGCCAAGACGACTTTACAAGCTATGGCTACACCTTC; CDR3: CASSQDDFTSYGYTF
J: TRBJ2-2; V: TRBV7-9; size: once; D: TRBD1; DNA: TGTGCCAGCAGACTTCTCGGACAGGGGGCCTACGGGGAGCTGTTTTTT; CDR3: CASRLLGQGAYGELFF
J: TRBJ2-2; V: TRBV6-5; size: .; D: .; DNA: TGTGCCATCCTTAACAGGGTAACGGGGACCGGGGAGCTGTTTTTT; CDR3: CAILNRVTGTGELFF
J: TRBJ2-5; V: TRBV10-2; size: .; D: .; DNA: TGCGCCAGCAGTGACCGACTTGTAGAGACCCAGTACTTC; CDR3: CASSDRLVETQYF
J: TRBJ2-1; V: TRBV6-9; size: .; D: TRBD1; DNA: TGTGCCAGCAGTTACGAAGGGACAGGAAGAAATGAGCAGTTCTTC; CDR3: CASSYEGTGRNEQFF
J: TRBJ1-5; V: TRBV30; size: .; D: .; DNA: TGTGCCTGGAGTGGTGGGGGGTTGAAGCCCCAGCATTTT; CDR3: CAWSGGGLKPQHF
J: TRBJ1-1; V: TRBV28; size: .; D: .; DNA: TGTGCCAGCGACTCGCTTATGAACACTGAAGCTTTCTTT; CDR3: CASDSLMNTEAFF
J: TRBJ2-7; V: TRBV7-8; size: .; D: .; DNA: TGTGCCAGCAGCTACGGACAGAGTAGGTTCTACGAGCAGTACTTC; CDR3: CASSYGQSRFYEQYF
J: TRBJ1-1; V: TRBV5-1; size: .; D: TRBD1; DNA: TGCGCCAGCAGCTTGGGGGGACAGGCTGAAGCTTTCTTT; CDR3: CASSLGGQAEAFF
J: TRBJ2-7; V: TRBV3-1/TRBV3-2; size: .; D: .; DNA: TGTGCCAGCAGCCAATCGATAGGCGGAGTCTGGGAGCAGTACTTC; CDR3: CASSQSIGGVWEQYF
J: TRBJ1-1; V: TRBV12-3/TRBV12-4; size: once; D: .; DNA: TGTGCCAGCAGTCCCGGCCCGAGGGCTGAAGCTTTCTTT; CDR3: CASSPGPRAEAFF
J: TRBJ2-2; V: TRBV4-1; size: .; D: TRBD1; DNA: TGCGCCAGCAGCACACGGACAGGGGGCCTCCCACGCGTGGAGCTGTTTTTT; CDR3: CASSTRTGGLPRVELFF
J: TRBJ2-1; V: TRBV27; size: .; D: TRBD2; DNA: TGTGCCAGCAGCCTGGGGGCTAGCGGGAACAATGAGCAGTTCTTC; CDR3: CASSLGASGNNEQFF
J: TRBJ2-5; V: TRBV6-5; size: .; D: TRBD1; DNA: TGTGCCAGCACCTACGACAGGGGGCTGGGGGAGACCCAGTACTTC; CDR3: CASTYDRGLGETQYF
J: TRBJ2-1; V: TRBV5-1; size: .; D: TRBD1; DNA: TGCGCCAGCAGCTTTTACGGACAGGGGGCTACTGAGCAGTTCTTC; CDR3: CASSFYGQGATEQFF
J: TRBJ2-6; V: TRBV11-2; size: .; D: TRBD1; DNA: TGTGCCAGCAGCCCCCAAAAGGGACAGCCTTACTCTGGGGCCAACGTCCTGACTTTC; CDR3: CASSPQKGQPYSGANVLTF
J: TRBJ2-1; V: TRBV19; size: .; D: TRBD2; DNA: TGTGCCAGTAGTGGACTAGCGGGAGGTAGAGAGCAGTTCTTC; CDR3: CASSGLAGGREQFF
J: TRBJ1-2; V: TRBV24-1; size: .; D: .; DNA: TGTGCCACCAGTGATCAGGGGATCGGCTACACCTTC; CDR3: CATSDQGIGYTF
J: TRBJ2-3; V: TRBV21-1; size: .; D: .; DNA: TGTGCCAGCAGCCAGCCCGGGGGGAGAGACATAGGCACAGATACGCAGTATTTT; CDR3: CASSQPGGRDIGTDTQYF
J: TRBJ1-1; V: TRBV9; size: .; D: TRBD1; DNA: TGTGCCAGCAGCGTGGGACAGGGCCTCGAACGGGCTTTCTTT; CDR3: CASSVGQGLERAFF
J: TRBJ2-1; V: TRBV18; size: .; D: .; DNA: TGTGCCAGCTCACTTTCCGGGAGCTCCTACAATGAGCAGTTCTTC; CDR3: CASSLSGSSYNEQFF
J: TRBJ2-5; V: TRBV6-4; size: .; D: TRBD2; DNA: TGTGCCAGCAGTGTGGCTAGCGGGACCCAAGAGACCCAGTACTTC; CDR3: CASSVASGTQETQYF
J: TRBJ1-6; V: TRBV18; size: .; D: .; DNA: TGTGCCAGCTCACCACAGAGGGGGAATTCACCCCTCCACTTT; CDR3: CASSPQRGNSPLHF
J: TRBJ1-4; V: TRBV5-1; size: few; D: .; DNA: TGCGCCAGCAAGAAAAACGGGGAATTTAATGAAAAACTGTTTTTT; CDR3: CASKKNGEFNEKLFF
J: TRBJ2-3; V: TRBV4-1; size: .; D: TRBD2; DNA: TGCGCCAGCAGCCAACTGGGACTAGCGGTAGATACGCAGTATTTT; CDR3: CASSQLGLAVDTQYF
J: TRBJ1-3; V: TRBV4-1; size: once; D: TRBD1; DNA: TGCGCCAGCAGCCAAGTTAAGGGGGCGTATGGAAACACCATATATTTT; CDR3: CASSQVKGAYGNTIYF
J: TRBJ2-5; V: TRBV11-1; size: .; D: TRBD1; DNA: TGTGCCAGCAGCTCCGGACAGGACTCTTTGGAGACCCAGTACTTC; CDR3: CASSSGQDSLETQYF
J: TRBJ2-7; V: TRBV7-9; size: once; D: .; DNA: TGTGCCAGCAGCTTAGACAGGACCTACGAGCAGTACTTC; CDR3: CASSLDRTYEQYF
J: TRBJ2-1; V: TRBV10-3; size: .; D: .; DNA: TGTGCCATCAGTGATCAGGTGAACTACAATGAGCAGTTCTTC; CDR3: CAISDQVNYNEQFF
J: TRBJ1-1; V: TRBV18; size: once; D: .; DNA: TGTGCCAGCTCACCAGGTATTCTTGGTGGAGCGAACACTGAAGCTTTCTTT; CDR3: CASSPGILGGANTEAFF
J: TRBJ2-2; V: TRBV5-1; size: .; D: TRBD2; DNA: TGCGCCAGCAGCTTAACTAGCGGGGATTTCACCGGGGAGCTGTTTTTT; CDR3: CASSLTSGDFTGELFF
J: TRBJ2-2; V: TRBV2; size: .; D: .; DNA: TGTGCCAGCAGGCCACAGGGTTACGGGGAGCTGTTTTTT; CDR3: CASRPQGYGELFF
J: TRBJ2-7; V: TRBV20-1; size: .; D: .; DNA: TGCAGTGCTAGTCTAGGGGCCTACGAGCAGTACTTC; CDR3: CSASLGAYEQYF
J: TRBJ2-1; V: TRBV4-3; size: .; D: .; DNA: TGCGCCAGCAGCCAAGATCTGAGTTACTCCTACAATGAGCAGTTCTTC; CDR3: CASSQDLSYSYNEQFF
J: TRBJ2-3; V: TRBV5-4; size: few; D: .; DNA: TGTGCCAGCAGCTTGAAGGCCCTCGGGGATACGCAGTATTTT; CDR3: CASSLKALGDTQYF
J: TRBJ2-7; V: TRBV6-5; size: .; D: .; DNA: TGTGCCAGCCTTGACAGTCCCTTAGAGCAGTACTTC; CDR3: CASLDSPLEQYF
J: TRBJ1-1; V: TRBV4-3; size: once; D: .; DNA: TGCGCCAGCAGCCAAGACCGGTCACAGGGTCGAGCTTTCTTT; CDR3: CASSQDRSQGRAFF
J: TRBJ2-5; V: TRBV7-2; size: .; D: TRBD2; DNA: TGTGCCAGCAGCTTATACGCTAGCGGGGGGGCGGAGACCCAGTACTTC; CDR3: CASSLYASGGAETQYF
J: TRBJ1-2; V: TRBV5-4; size: .; D: .; DNA: TGTGCCAGCAGGGCCTCAGCTAACTATGGCTACACCTTC; CDR3: CASRASANYGYTF
J: TRBJ1-1; V: TRBV29-1; size: once; D: .; DNA: TGCAGCGTGGATACAGGGAGGAACACTGAAGCTTTCTTT; CDR3: CSVDTGRNTEAFF
J: TRBJ1-4; V: TRBV7-2; size: .; D: TRBD1; DNA: TGTGCCAGCAGCTTCAGTACAGGGGGCTCGGGTGAAAAACTGTTTTTT; CDR3: CASSFSTGGSGEKLFF
J: TRBJ1-6; V: TRBV4-1; size: .; D: .; DNA: TGCGCCAGCAGCCAAGCCGACAGTTATAATTCACCCCTCCACTTT; CDR3: CASSQADSYNSPLHF
J: TRBJ2-1; V: TRBV24-1; size: .; D: .; DNA: TGTGCCACCAGTGACACGGCACTACCCGGGGATGAGCAGTTCTTC; CDR3: CATSDTALPGDEQFF
J: TRBJ1-1; V: TRBV6-5; size: .; D: .; DNA: TGTGCCAGCACCAACACGAACACTGAAGCTTTCTTT; CDR3: CASTNTNTEAFF